Each of the 23 T cell receptor beta chains below was sequenced from the same sample in a study of cytomegalovirus exposure and HLA in healthy donors. It was with 60 Vbeta and 13 Jbeta primers that the PCR ran. This table comes from immunoSEQ multiplex PCR, and its TCRdb copy is limited to in-frame clones, with some not included. The repertoire holds 100,000 to 150,000 clones, less than 85% seen once, with around 4% in the top ten. Input material: PBMCs. The receptors derive from a woman aged 40 to 50 in good health and CMV-seronegative.

The J gene is TRBJ1-2, the V gene TRBV9, with TRBD1 matching 7 bases. V gave up 4 bases and J gave up 1 base; unmatched junction bases: 4. Germline-derived CDR1 and CDR2 are SGDLS and YYNGEE. The CDR3 has 14 amino acids. CDR3: CASSPGGLNYGYTF. The DNA of the CDR3 is TGTGCCAGCAGCCCAGGGGGGCTTAACTATGGCTACACCTTC. Full variable domain (outside the CDR3, taken from reference TRBV9 and TRBJ1-2): DSGVTQTPKHLITATGQRVTLRCSPRSGDLSVYWYQQSLDQGLQFLIQYYNGEERAKGNILERFSAQQFPDLHSELNLSSLELGDSALYFCASSPGGLNYGYTFGSGTRLTVV.

J is TRBJ1-1 and V is TRBV6-1, with 7 bases matching TRBD1. The CDR3 has 13 residues. Per germline, CDR1 MNHNS and CDR2 SASEGT. Losses at the gene ends were 6 bases for V and 7 bases for J; bases not matched to a gene: 8. CDR3 sequence: CASSATGVIEAFF. The CDR3 DNA follows: TGTGCCAGCAGCGCTACAGGGGTCATTGAAGCTTTCTTT.

This clone has only one observation. The V call is TRBV2, the J call TRBJ2-5, with D possibly matching TRBD2 (6 bases). Germline CDR1 and CDR2: SNHLY and FYNNEI. Trimming pared 8 bases from V and 5 bases from J, leaving 18 bases between. CDR3 length: 14 residues. CDR3 nucleotide sequence: TGTGCCAGCCCCCGGGAAGCGGAGGGGGAGACCCAGTACTTC. Translated: CASPREAEGETQYF.

The chain combines TRBV6-5 with TRBJ1-2; 9 nucleotides line up with TRBD1. The V gene end was trimmed by 5 bases and the J gene end by 8 bases; junction bases not matched to a gene: 12. The CDR3 sequence is 15 residues long. CDR1 is MNHEY and CDR2 is SVGAGI in the germline V gene. CDR3 in DNA: TGTGCCAGCAGTCCTGGGGACAGGGCATATCAAGGCTACACCTTC. The encoded protein is CASSPGDRAYQGYTF.

The chain couples TRBV28 to TRBJ2-7; 8 bases line up with TRBD2. CDR3 length: 13 amino acids. Germline trimming cut 3 bases from V and 3 bases from J; bases unmatched to any gene: 1. The germline gives CDR1 MDHEN, CDR2 SYDVKM. In nucleotides, the CDR3 is TGTGCCAGCAGTTTGGCGGGAGGCTACGAGCAGTACTTC. Its protein product is CASSLAGGYEQYF.

V usage is TRBV4-3 and J usage is TRBJ2-1, with 8 bases fitting TRBD2. Trimming took 3 bases from V and 7 from J; bases not matched to a gene: 8. Germline lookup yields CDR1 LGHNA and CDR2 YSLEER. This CDR3 is 15 amino acids long. For the CDR3, the DNA is TGCGCCAGCAGCCAGTCCGGGGTAGCGGGAAATGAGCAGTTCTTC. Its translation is CASSQSGVAGNEQFF.

This chain joins TRBV4-1 and TRBJ1-4; D remains unclear. With 1 base removed from V and 3 bases from J, the gap between germline ends came to 9 bases. Germline V gives CDR1 MGHRA, CDR2 YSYEKL. The CDR3 has 15 residues. CDR3 amino acids: CASSQGHSANEKLFF. The CDR3 nucleotides read TGCGCCAGCAGCCAAGGTCACAGTGCTAATGAAAAACTGTTTTTT.

This chain connects TRBV2 to TRBJ1-2; possibly TRBD1 for D (5 bases). The CDR3 has 12 amino acids. CDR1 is SNHLY and CDR2 is FYNNEI in the germline V gene. Trimming shortened V by 8 bases and J by 4 bases, and 11 bases separated the two germline ends. CDR3 sequence: CASQGQGYGYTF. For the CDR3, the DNA is TGTGCCAGCCAAGGACAAGGCTATGGCTACACCTTC.

The J gene is TRBJ2-7, the V gene TRBV9, with D possibly matching TRBD2 (6 bases). Germline values: CDR1 SGDLS, CDR2 YYNGEE. V lost 3 bases and J lost 6, with 13 bases in between. This CDR3 is 13 amino acids long. CDR3 in amino acids: CASSGHLGGEQYF. DNA for the CDR3: TGTGCCAGCAGCGGTCACCTGGGGGGCGAGCAGTACTTC.

V is TRBV19 and J is TRBJ1-3; TRBD1 aligns across 7 bases. The CDR3 length is 15 residues. CDR1 is LNHDA and CDR2 is SQIVND in the germline V gene (reference sequence). With V trimmed by 9 bases and J by 0 bases, 8 bases remained unmatched. The CDR3 spells CASHDPGGSGNTIYF. In DNA form, the CDR3 reads TGTGCCAGCCACGACCCAGGGGGCTCTGGAAACACCATATATTTT.

The chain links TRBV30 to TRBJ2-1; D may be TRBD2 (6 bases). The CDR3 sequence is 15 residues long. Deletions cut 0 bases from V and 3 bases from J, with 12 bases between. Germline CDR1 is GTSNPN and CDR2 is SVGIG (reference sequence). The CDR3 is CAWSVERTNYNEQFF. The CDR3 DNA sequence: TGTGCCTGGAGTGTAGAACGGACTAACTACAATGAGCAGTTCTTC.

This chain uses TRBV5-6 with TRBJ1-5; D may be TRBD1 (5 bases). The CDR3 contains 14 residues. Germline CDR1 is SGHDT and CDR2 is YYEEEE. V was shortened by 3 bases and J by 7 bases, with 14 bases between the two germline ends. CDR3 nucleotide sequence: TGTGCCAGCAGCTCTCACAGGTTTCAACAGCCCCAGCATTTT. It codes for CASSSHRFQQPQHF.

V gene TRBV27 combines with J gene TRBJ2-5; perhaps TRBD2 as D (6 bases). Looked up from germline, CDR1 is MNHEY and CDR2 is SMNVEV (reference sequence). The CDR3 has 13 residues. Trimming took 8 bases from V and 3 from J, leaving 13 bases between them. CDR3 residues: CASSRLGEETQYF. CDR3 DNA sequence: TGTGCCAGCTCCAGACTAGGGGAAGAGACCCAGTACTTC.

This chain uses TRBV19 with TRBJ1-2; D gene uncertain. The CDR3 extends over 13 amino acids. The V gene's germline CDR1 is LNHDA and CDR2 SQIVND (reference sequence). Trimming removed 7 bases from V and 0 bases from J, with 9 bases in between. This chain's CDR3 is CASTPVANYGYTF. The DNA for the CDR3 is TGTGCCAGTACCCCGGTAGCTAACTATGGCTACACCTTC.

This clone was seen a few times. The chain employs TRBV5-6 and TRBJ2-7, with D maybe TRBD1 (6 bases). Germline CDR1 and CDR2: SGHDT and YYEEEE. The V end was cut by 2 bases, the J end by 2 bases, with 23 bases between. The CDR3 covers 18 residues. The CDR3 DNA sequence: TGTGCCAGCAGCTTTGATGCCTACAGGGTCTCTACCACCTACGAGCAGTACTTC. Its translation: CASSFDAYRVSTTYEQYF.

This chain uses TRBV30 with TRBJ2-7, with D possibly being TRBD2 (5 bases). CDR1 GTSNPN and CDR2 SVGIG come from the germline V gene (reference sequence). Trimming took off 2 bases at V and 0 bases at J, with 14 bases between the two ends. CDR3 length: 15 residues. CDR3 coding DNA: TGTGCCTGGAGTAGTAGAGGCGACTACTCCTACGAGCAGTACTTC. Translating it yields CAWSSRGDYSYEQYF.

The chain joins TRBV23-1 to TRBJ2-5; tentatively, D is TRBD1 (6 bases). TRBV23-1 is an open reading frame whose function is uncertain. This CDR3 contains 17 residues. The germline V and J ends were trimmed by 3 bases and 6 bases, with 23 bases remaining between them. The CDR3 DNA reads as TGCGCCAGCAGTCATTTTAAAAGGGGGAGATTAAGAAAGACCCAGTACTTC. It specifies CASSHFKRGRLRKTQYF.

The chain has TRBV19 and TRBJ2-1, with 7 bases aligning to TRBD1. V shed 3 bases and J 2 bases; nucleotides not matched to a gene: 7. Germline V gene sequence: CDR1 LNHDA, CDR2 SQIVND (reference sequence). This CDR3 is 16 amino acids long. CDR3 sequence: CASSILDREPYNEQFF. The CDR3 nucleotides read TGTGCCAGTAGTATCCTAGACAGGGAACCCTACAATGAGCAGTTCTTC.

The J gene is TRBJ2-7, the V gene TRBV6-5; a weak D match, TRBD2 (7 bases). Germline V gene sequence: CDR1 MNHEY, CDR2 SVGAGI. The CDR3 runs to 15 residues. Trimming stripped 6 bases from V and 5 bases from J, with 20 bases between. The CDR3 nucleotides read TGTGCCAGCAGCCGTCTAAGGGGGGGCGTCAACGAGCAGTACTTC. It codes for CASSRLRGGVNEQYF.

The chain has TRBV11-2 and TRBJ2-3; TRBD2 matches at 14 bases. V lost 5 bases and J lost 4; bases outside the gene matches: 8. CDR1 is SGHAT and CDR2 is FQNNGV in the germline V gene. The CDR3 is 17 residues long. The CDR3 nucleotides are TGTGCCAGCAGCACCGGACTAGCGGGGGGCCTCCCAGATACGCAGTATTTT. This gives the protein CASSTGLAGGLPDTQYF.

The table lists this clone with a few counts. The genes are TRBV13 and TRBJ2-5, with TRBD1 as a possible D gene (6 bases). Germline values: CDR1 PRHDT, CDR2 FYEKMQ (reference sequence). The V end lost 0 bases, the J end lost 4 bases, and 12 bases lay between the germline ends. The CDR3 sequence is 15 residues long. The CDR3: CASSLGGPGVETQYF. In DNA, the CDR3 is TGTGCCAGCAGCTTAGGGGGGCCAGGGGTAGAGACCCAGTACTTC.

J is TRBJ2-1 and V is TRBV6-5; 9 bases agree with TRBD2. The trim removed 4 bases at V and 6 bases at J, leaving 10 bases unmatched. Germline CDR1 MNHEY, CDR2 SVGAGI. This CDR3 spans 16 amino acids. For the CDR3, the DNA is TGTGCCAGCAGTTCCTTTAGCGGGAGTAACGGCAATGAGCAGTTCTTC. It yields the protein CASSSFSGSNGNEQFF.

The chain combines TRBV18 with TRBJ2-2, with a possible D match to TRBD2 (5 bases). The V gene's germline CDR1 is KGHSH and CDR2 LQKENI. The CDR3 is made up of 13 amino acids. V was clipped by 1 base and J by 7 bases, with 7 bases between them. This CDR3 is CASSPREIGELFF. The CDR3, as DNA: TGTGCCAGCTCACCACGGGAGATCGGGGAGCTGTTTTTT.